This record concerns one T cell receptor beta chain sequence. No antigen is known for it. The data derive from a study of blood T cells in healthy people across ages. Study-wide results and caveats: Donors of long life had a larger count of naive CD4+ cells and greater diversity than aged donors.

Sample-barcoded 5' priming and a J-beta primer mix drove a second PCR of roughly 6 to 12 cycles. Template switching added a 12-random-nucleotide identifier to every cDNA molecule. TCRdb fed the 5' RACE reads into MiXCR, producing one record per CDR3 protein. Of over 1.5 million distinct CDR3 sequences in the sample, around 50% were seen once. CDR1 and CDR2 (germline): DFQATT, SNEGSKA (reference sequence). The CDR3 sequence is 15 residues long. V was cut by 6 bases and J by 0 bases, with 12 bases left in between. This TCR derives from a woman aged 40-49 years in good health. The sequenced sample was blood. The rearrangement links TRBV20-1 to TRBJ2-6; tentatively, D is TRBD1 (5 bases). The CDR3 DNA sequence: TGCAGTGCGACCGGACATCCCTCTGGGGCCAACGTCCTGACTTTC. This sequence encodes CSATGHPSGANVLTF.